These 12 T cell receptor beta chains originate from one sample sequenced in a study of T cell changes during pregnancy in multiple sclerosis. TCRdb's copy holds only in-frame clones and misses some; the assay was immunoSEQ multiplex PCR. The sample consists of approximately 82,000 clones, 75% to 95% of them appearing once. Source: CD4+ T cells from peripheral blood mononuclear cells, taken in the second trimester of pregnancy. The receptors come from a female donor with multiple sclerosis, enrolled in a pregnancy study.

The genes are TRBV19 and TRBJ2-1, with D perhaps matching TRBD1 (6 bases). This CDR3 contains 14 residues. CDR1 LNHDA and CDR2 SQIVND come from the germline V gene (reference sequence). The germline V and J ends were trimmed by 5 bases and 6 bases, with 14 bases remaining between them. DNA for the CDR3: TGTGCCAGTAGTGTCATAGACAGGACCAATGAGCAGTTCTTC. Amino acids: CASSVIDRTNEQFF.

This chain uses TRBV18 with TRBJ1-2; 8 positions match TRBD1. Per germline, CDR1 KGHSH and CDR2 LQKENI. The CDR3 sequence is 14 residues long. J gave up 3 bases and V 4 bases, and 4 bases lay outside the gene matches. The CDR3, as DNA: TGTGCCAGCTCACTTGGACAGGGTGACTATGGCTACACCTTC. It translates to CASSLGQGDYGYTF.

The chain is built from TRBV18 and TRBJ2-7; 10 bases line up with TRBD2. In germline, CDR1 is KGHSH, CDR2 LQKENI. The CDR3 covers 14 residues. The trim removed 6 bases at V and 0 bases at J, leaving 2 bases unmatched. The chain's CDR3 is CASSRTSGSYEQYF. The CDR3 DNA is TGTGCCAGCTCTCGGACTAGCGGCTCCTACGAGCAGTACTTC.

As DNA, the CDR3 is TGTGCCAGCAGCTTAGAGGCTAGCGGGGGGGCGAAGTTCTTC. It is translated as CASSLEASGGAKFF. This chain joins TRBV7-9 and TRBJ2-1, with 12 bases that match TRBD2. V dropped 1 base and J dropped 14; count of bases not matched to a gene: 6. From germline, CDR1 is SEHNR and CDR2 FQNEAQ (reference sequence). This CDR3 is built from 14 residues.

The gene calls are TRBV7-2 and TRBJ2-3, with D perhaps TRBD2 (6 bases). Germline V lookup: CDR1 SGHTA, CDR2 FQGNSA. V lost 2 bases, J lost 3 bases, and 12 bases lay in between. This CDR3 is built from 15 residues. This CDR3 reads CASSLNRELTDTQYF. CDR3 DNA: TGTGCCAGCAGCTTAAATCGGGAGTTGACAGATACGCAGTATTTT. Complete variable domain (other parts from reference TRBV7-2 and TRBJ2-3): GAGVSQSPSNKVTEKGKDVELRCDPISGHTALYWYRQSLGQGLEFLIYFQGNSAPDKSGLPSDRFSAERTGGSVSTLTIQRTQQEDSAVYLCASSLNRELTDTQYFGPGTRLTVL.

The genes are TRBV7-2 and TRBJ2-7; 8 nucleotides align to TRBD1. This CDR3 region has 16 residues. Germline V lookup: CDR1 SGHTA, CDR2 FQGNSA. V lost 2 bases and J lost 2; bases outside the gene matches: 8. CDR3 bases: TGTGCCAGCAGCTTACCTCCCCGGACAGGGCCCTACGAGCAGTACTTC. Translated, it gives CASSLPPRTGPYEQYF.

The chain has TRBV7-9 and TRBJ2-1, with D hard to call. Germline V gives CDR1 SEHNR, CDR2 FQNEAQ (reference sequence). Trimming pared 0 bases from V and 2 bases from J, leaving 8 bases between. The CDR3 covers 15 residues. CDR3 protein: CASSLAGLPYNEQFF. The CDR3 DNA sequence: TGTGCCAGCAGCTTAGCGGGCCTACCCTACAATGAGCAGTTCTTC.

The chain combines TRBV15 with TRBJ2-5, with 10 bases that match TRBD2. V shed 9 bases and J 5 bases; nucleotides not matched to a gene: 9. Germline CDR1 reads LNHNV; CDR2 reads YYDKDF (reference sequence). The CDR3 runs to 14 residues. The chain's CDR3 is CATKRGGSWETQYF. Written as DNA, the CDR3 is TGTGCCACTAAGCGGGGGGGCTCTTGGGAGACCCAGTACTTC.

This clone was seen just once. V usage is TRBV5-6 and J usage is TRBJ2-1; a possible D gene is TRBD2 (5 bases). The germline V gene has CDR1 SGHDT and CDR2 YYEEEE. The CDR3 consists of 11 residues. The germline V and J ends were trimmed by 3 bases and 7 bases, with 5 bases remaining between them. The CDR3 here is CASSWENEQFF. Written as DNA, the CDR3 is TGTGCCAGCAGCTGGGAGAATGAGCAGTTCTTC.

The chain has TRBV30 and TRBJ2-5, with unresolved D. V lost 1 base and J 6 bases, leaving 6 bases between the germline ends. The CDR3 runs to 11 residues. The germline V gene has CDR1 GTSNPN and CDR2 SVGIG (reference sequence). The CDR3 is CAWSAFQTQYF. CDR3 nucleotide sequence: TGTGCCTGGAGTGCCTTTCAGACCCAGTACTTC. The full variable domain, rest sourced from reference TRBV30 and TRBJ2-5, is SQTIHQWPATLVQPVGSPLSLECTVEGTSNPNLYWYRQAAGRGLQLLFYSVGIGQISSEVPQNLSASRPQDRQFILSSKKLLLSDSGFYLCAWSAFQTQYFGPGTRLLVL.

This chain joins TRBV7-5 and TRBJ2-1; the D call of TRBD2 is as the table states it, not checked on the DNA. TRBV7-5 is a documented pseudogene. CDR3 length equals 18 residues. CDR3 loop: CARSQRPTGLADNNEQFF. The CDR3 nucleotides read TGTGCCAGAAGCCAAAGACCCACCGGACTAGCGGACAACAATGAGCAGTTCTTC.

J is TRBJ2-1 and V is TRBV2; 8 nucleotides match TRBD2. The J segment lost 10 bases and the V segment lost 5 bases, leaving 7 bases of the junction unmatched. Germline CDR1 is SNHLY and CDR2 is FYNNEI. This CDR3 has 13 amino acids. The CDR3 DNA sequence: TGTGCCAGCAGTCGGGACCGCGGGAGGGAGCAGTTCTTC. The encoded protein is CASSRDRGREQFF.